The next 23 T cell receptor beta chains were all read from a single sample in a study of cytomegalovirus exposure and HLA in healthy donors. PCR was performed using 60 Vbeta and 13 Jbeta primers. The data were produced by immunoSEQ multiplex PCR, yet TCRdb's version contains in-frame clones alone and is incomplete. This table has about 140,000 clones, roughly 80% appearing once. Material: PBMCs. The receptors shown here come from a man between 35 and 55 years old in good health and CMV-seropositive.

This clone was picked up one time. The rearrangement links TRBV4-1 to TRBJ1-1, with D maybe TRBD1 (5 bases). The CDR3 sequence is 14 residues long. V was shortened by 0 bases and J by 5 bases, with 10 bases between the two germline ends. In germline, CDR1 is MGHRA, CDR2 YSYEKL. CDR3 coding DNA: TGCGCCAGCAGCCAAGAGGGAGGGGTGACTGAAGCTTTCTTT. Its translation is CASSQEGGVTEAFF.

The gene calls are TRBV6-5 and TRBJ1-2; 7 bases match TRBD1. From germline, CDR1 is MNHEY and CDR2 SVGAGI. V shed 2 bases and J 0 bases; nucleotides not matched to a gene: 3. This CDR3 contains 15 residues. The CDR3 is CASSYLGQTNYGYTF. In DNA, the CDR3 is TGTGCCAGCAGTTACCTGGGACAGACTAACTATGGCTACACCTTC.

This chain uses TRBV5-6 with TRBJ1-2, with a possible D match to TRBD1 (6 bases). CDR1 is SGHDT and CDR2 is YYEEEE in the germline V gene. The V gene lost 0 bases and the J gene lost 5 bases, with 14 bases spanning the gap. This CDR3 contains 15 residues. CDR3 nucleotide sequence: TGTGCCAGCAGCTTGGTGGGACGGGACACTTATGGCTACACCTTC. It specifies CASSLVGRDTYGYTF.

The chain carries TRBV4-3 and TRBJ2-7, with 8 bases lining up with TRBD1. Germline loops: CDR1 LGHNA, CDR2 YSLEER. Germline trimming cut 5 bases from V and 3 bases from J; bases unmatched to any gene: 6. The CDR3 has 14 amino acids. This chain's CDR3 is CASSSYRGIYEQYF. CDR3 coding DNA: TGCGCCAGCAGCTCATACAGGGGGATCTACGAGCAGTACTTC.

The V and J genes are TRBV5-6 and TRBJ2-5, with no clear D. Between the trimmed V and J ends, which lost 2 bases and 0 bases, there was a span of 5 bases. There are 13 residues in the CDR3. Germline V CDR1 and CDR2: SGHDT, YYEEEE. This CDR3 is CASSLDYQETQYF. CDR3 bases: TGTGCCAGCAGCTTAGACTACCAAGAGACCCAGTACTTC.

The chain carries TRBV6-1 and TRBJ2-7, with 7 bases aligning to TRBD2. V lost 2 bases and J lost 0; bases outside the gene matches: 7. The CDR3 runs 16 residues. Germline V gene data show CDR1 as MNHNS and CDR2 as SASEGT. CDR3: CASSERLAESSYEQYF. Here the CDR3 DNA reads TGTGCCAGCAGTGAAAGGCTAGCGGAAAGCTCCTACGAGCAGTACTTC.

The rearrangement uses TRBV7-9 and TRBJ2-7; TRBD2 might be the D (6 bases). Looked up from germline, CDR1 is SEHNR and CDR2 is FQNEAQ (reference sequence). The CDR3 sequence is 13 residues long. V lost 4 bases and J 3 bases, leaving 10 bases between the germline ends. The CDR3 bases are TGTGCCAGCAGCTCGGGACTCCGCTACGAGCAGTACTTC. It translates to CASSSGLRYEQYF.

This clone has a handful of counts. J is TRBJ2-2 and V is TRBV27; D is undetermined. The CDR3 has 13 residues. Trimming took off 3 bases at V and 4 bases at J, with 6 bases between the two ends. The germline V gene encodes CDR1 MNHEY and CDR2 SMNVEV (reference sequence). In DNA, the CDR3 is TGTGCCAGCAGTTTTCCAGGCACCGGGGAGCTGTTTTTT. Translation: CASSFPGTGELFF.

V and J are TRBV6-5 and TRBJ2-7, with TRBD2 matching 8 bases. The trim removed 4 bases at V and 4 bases at J, leaving 9 bases unmatched. This CDR3 spans 15 amino acids. The germline CDR1 and CDR2 sequences are MNHEY and SVGAGI. The CDR3 loop reads CASSFGRAGGYEQYF. In DNA form, the CDR3 reads TGTGCCAGCAGTTTCGGGAGGGCCGGGGGTTACGAGCAGTACTTC.

This sequence joins TRBV30 and TRBJ2-5; D ambiguous. The CDR3 has 12 residues. Germline V gives CDR1 GTSNPN, CDR2 SVGIG (reference sequence). Trimming took 0 bases from V and 4 from J, leaving 6 bases between them. The CDR3 DNA reads as TGTGCCTGGAGTGTGTCGGGAGAGACCCAGTACTTC. Translation gives CAWSVSGETQYF.

In this sample, this clone turned up once. This sequence joins TRBV7-2 and TRBJ2-7; D remains unclear. CDR1 is SGHTA, CDR2 FQGNSA, per germline. The germline V and J ends were trimmed by 2 bases and 2 bases, with 4 bases remaining between them. CDR3 length: 12 residues. The CDR3 region has the DNA TGTGCCAGCAGCTTACGTACCTACGAGCAGTACTTC. Its translation: CASSLRTYEQYF.

This chain joins TRBV7-9 and TRBJ1-3; D is perhaps TRBD1 (6 bases). The germline V and J ends were trimmed by 5 bases and 4 bases, with 12 bases remaining between them. Germline V lookup: CDR1 SEHNR, CDR2 FQNEAQ (reference sequence). This CDR3 is built from 14 residues. CDR3 bases: TGTGCCAGCAGCCGCAGCGACAGGGGAAACACCATATATTTT. It encodes CASSRSDRGNTIYF.

The CDR3 protein is CASTPTVNYGYTF. As DNA, the CDR3 is TGTGCCAGCACCCCGACAGTTAACTATGGCTACACCTTC. V is TRBV5-5 and J is TRBJ1-2; tentative D call: TRBD1 (5 bases). The CDR3 is 13 residues long. CDR1 and CDR2 (germline): SGHKS, YYEKEE (reference sequence). The V end was cut by 6 bases, the J end by 1 base, with 10 bases between.

This rearrangement joins TRBV15 to TRBJ1-1; D is ambiguous. The CDR3 contains 14 residues. The V end was cut by 0 bases, the J end by 0 bases, with 5 bases between. Germline CDR1 and CDR2: LNHNV and YYDKDF (reference sequence). The CDR3 nucleotides are TGTGCCACCAGCAGAGACCTGTTGAACACTGAAGCTTTCTTT. Translating gives CATSRDLLNTEAFF.

This clone has more than one count but fewer than ten. The V gene is TRBV14, the J gene TRBJ1-1; 9 bases are shared with TRBD1. V lost 5 bases, J lost 8 bases, and 6 bases stayed unmatched. The CDR3 has 13 residues. The V gene's germline CDR1 is SGHDN and CDR2 FVKESK. The CDR3 spells CASSTGTGTEAFF. CDR3 nucleotides: TGTGCCAGCAGCACCGGGACAGGGACCGAAGCTTTCTTT.

This clone was found a few times. The V and J genes are TRBV7-9 and TRBJ2-1, with D possibly being TRBD1 (7 bases). The CDR3 runs 16 residues. Between the trimmed V and J ends, which lost 5 bases and 5 bases, there was a span of 19 bases. Germline CDR1 and CDR2: SEHNR and FQNEAQ (reference sequence). CDR3 amino acids: CASSPWAEGANNEQFF. CDR3 DNA sequence: TGTGCCAGCAGCCCCTGGGCGGAGGGGGCCAACAATGAGCAGTTCTTC.

The chain has TRBV13 and TRBJ1-1; D gene unclear. The V gene's germline CDR1 is PRHDT and CDR2 FYEKMQ (reference sequence). The germline V and J ends were trimmed by 1 base and 3 bases, with 12 bases remaining between them. The length of the CDR3 is 15 residues. The CDR3 loop reads CASSLESSGHTEAFF. The CDR3, as DNA: TGTGCCAGCAGCTTAGAATCATCTGGGCACACTGAAGCTTTCTTT.

The chain has TRBV13 and TRBJ2-7; tentative D call: TRBD1 (6 bases). The CDR3 extends over 16 amino acids. Germline values: CDR1 PRHDT, CDR2 FYEKMQ (reference sequence). Trimming removed 1 base at V and 0 bases at J, with 13 bases between. As DNA, the CDR3 is TGTGCCAGCAGCTTAGTATGGGGGCGTTCCTCCTACGAGCAGTACTTC. Amino acid sequence: CASSLVWGRSSYEQYF.

V gene TRBV5-1 combines with J gene TRBJ2-7; D is possibly TRBD1 (6 bases). V gave up 4 bases and J gave up 4 bases, with 15 bases separating them. Germline CDR1 and CDR2: SGHRS and YFSETQ. This CDR3 is built from 14 residues. This CDR3 reads CASSLSGTSYEQYF. The DNA of the CDR3 is TGCGCCAGCAGCCTCTCCGGGACAAGTTACGAGCAGTACTTC.

The sample holds one count of this clone. The genes are TRBV4-3 and TRBJ1-1; possibly TRBD1 for D (5 bases). The CDR3 totals 17 residues. V shed 1 base and J shed 0 bases, with 15 bases lying between them. Per germline, CDR1 LGHNA and CDR2 YSLEER. The CDR3 DNA reads as TGCGCCAGCAGCCAAGGAATAAGGGGCAGACTGAACACTGAAGCTTTCTTT. It specifies CASSQGIRGRLNTEAFF.

This chain uses TRBV10-3 with TRBJ2-7; 9 nucleotides line up with TRBD2. V lost 0 bases to trimming and J lost 2 bases; unmatched junction nucleotides: 5. Germline V CDR1 and CDR2: ENHRY, SYGVKD. The CDR3 has 16 residues. The CDR3 nucleotides are TGTGCCATCAGTGAGTCTAAGTCTAGCGGGGCCTACGAGCAGTACTTC. The encoded protein is CAISESKSSGAYEQYF.

This clone was seen a few times. This sequence joins TRBV13 and TRBJ2-2, with D maybe TRBD2 (6 bases). Looked up from germline, CDR1 is PRHDT and CDR2 is FYEKMQ (reference sequence). CDR3 length: 14 amino acids. V lost 5 bases and J 7 bases, leaving 14 bases between the germline ends. This CDR3 is CASSRILAGGELFF. The DNA for the CDR3 is TGTGCCAGCAGCCGAATACTAGCTGGCGGGGAGCTGTTTTTT.

The chain recombines TRBV4-3 with TRBJ2-1; D not resolved. The V gene lost 0 bases and the J gene lost 0 bases, with 6 bases spanning the gap. The CDR3 contains 15 residues. Germline CDR1 and CDR2: LGHNA and YSLEER. The CDR3 protein is CASSQDRVSYNEQFF. The CDR3 nucleotides read TGCGCCAGCAGCCAAGATAGAGTCTCCTACAATGAGCAGTTCTTC.